A single sample is the source of the 10 T cell receptor beta chains below, sequenced in a study of T cells and Merkel cell carcinoma outcomes (TCRdb year 2020). The method was the immunoSEQ multiplex PCR assay. TCRdb took this table from immuneACCESS and kept in-frame rearrangements with V and J called. Such tables lack part of the clones; where checked against another copy, unresolved V genes explain under half of the gap, and the rest is unexplained. Across this sample there are approximately 10,000 clones, with about 95% seen only once. Around 0.91% of the sample is in the top ten clones. The sequenced material came from tumor tissue from Merkel cell carcinoma. All receptors come from a human donor with Merkel cell carcinoma.

The gene calls are TRBV30 and TRBJ2-1, with D possibly TRBD2 on 6 matching bases. With 4 bases removed from V and 0 bases from J, the gap between germline ends came to 19 bases. The V gene's germline CDR1 is GTSNPN and CDR2 SVGIG (reference sequence). The CDR3 covers 17 residues. This CDR3 reads CAWTRLVTQLSYNEQFF. The CDR3 DNA follows: TGTGCCTGGACCAGACTAGTCACACAACTCTCCTACAATGAGCAGTTCTTC. Complete variable domain (other parts from reference TRBV30 and TRBJ2-1): SQTIHQWPATLVQPVGSPLSLECTVEGTSNPNLYWYRQAAGRGLQLLFYSVGIGQISSEVPQNLSASRPQDRQFILSSKKLLLSDSGFYLCAWTRLVTQLSYNEQFFGPGTRLTVL.

This clone was seen a single time. This chain joins TRBV6-5 and TRBJ2-7; 8 bases align to TRBD1. CDR3 length equals 14 residues. Germline V gene data show CDR1 as MNHEY and CDR2 as SVGAGI. J was trimmed by 2 bases and V by 5 bases; bases with no gene match: 5. CDR3 region: CASSTGGRAYEQYF. DNA for the CDR3: TGTGCCAGCAGTACAGGGGGTAGAGCCTACGAGCAGTACTTC.

The chain joins TRBV11-3 to TRBJ2-7; a weak D match, TRBD2 (5 bases). V was shortened by 1 base and J by 6 bases, with 10 bases between the two germline ends. Germline V gene data show CDR1 as SGHNT and CDR2 as YENEEA. The CDR3 totals 13 residues. CDR3 bases: TGTGCCAGCAGCTTAGTCGGGGTGGTCGAGCAGTACTTC. Translated: CASSLVGVVEQYF.

This clone was seen once. This sequence joins TRBV9 and TRBJ2-3; possibly TRBD2 for D (6 bases). Per the germline V gene, CDR1 is SGDLS and CDR2 is YYNGEE. V gave up 0 bases and J gave up 4 bases, with 15 bases separating them. The CDR3 is made up of 16 amino acids. The CDR3: CASSVAGGVYADTQYF. The DNA of the CDR3 is TGTGCCAGCAGCGTAGCGGGCGGGGTATATGCAGATACGCAGTATTTT.

The chain has TRBV9 and TRBJ2-1; tentatively, D is TRBD1 (5 bases). CDR3 length: 16 residues. The germline V gene encodes CDR1 SGDLS and CDR2 YYNGEE. Deletions cut 6 bases from V and 0 bases from J, with 16 bases between. DNA of the CDR3: TGTGCCAGCACCGCTGGGGCGCCGAGCTCCTACAATGAGCAGTTCTTC. Protein: CASTAGAPSSYNEQFF.

This chain links TRBV27 with TRBJ2-7, with D perhaps being TRBD1 or TRBD2 (6 bases each). Trimming cost V 3 bases and J 7 bases, with 16 bases left between them. In germline, CDR1 is MNHEY, CDR2 SMNVEV (reference sequence). This CDR3 is 14 amino acids long. In DNA form, the CDR3 reads TGTGCCAGCAGTTTTCGTAGGGGGGTAATAGAGCAGTACTTC. Translated, it gives CASSFRRGVIEQYF.

This chain links TRBV19 with TRBJ1-4; TRBD1 matches at 7 bases. Losses at the gene ends were 6 bases for V and 11 bases for J; bases not matched to a gene: 9. The germline V gene has CDR1 LNHDA and CDR2 SQIVND (reference sequence). The CDR3 sequence is 13 residues long. The CDR3 spells CASRGTDARKLFF. CDR3 bases: TGTGCCAGTAGAGGGACAGATGCGAGGAAACTGTTTTTT.

The rearrangement links TRBV5-3 to TRBJ1-4, with D unclear. TRBV5-3 is an ORF; its function is uncertain. This CDR3 has 13 amino acids. V dropped 3 bases and J dropped 10 bases, with 13 bases sitting between them. The CDR3 reads CARSSIQPRKLFF. Written as DNA, the CDR3 is TGTGCCAGAAGCTCGATTCAGCCCCGAAAACTGTTTTTT.

V and J are TRBV9 and TRBJ2-1; TRBD2 is a possible D gene (7 bases). The V end was cut by 4 bases, the J end by 6 bases, with 17 bases between. Germline loops: CDR1 SGDLS, CDR2 YYNGEE. The CDR3 is 15 amino acids. CDR3 sequence (DNA): TGTGCCAGCAGCTCAGGGGCGGGGAGGGGCAATGAGCAGTTCTTC. This codes for CASSSGAGRGNEQFF.

The rearrangement links TRBV5-6 to TRBJ2-5; D perhaps matches TRBD1 (6 bases). Germline lookup yields CDR1 SGHDT and CDR2 YYEEEE. Trimming removed 4 bases from V and 2 bases from J, with 9 bases in between. CDR3 size: 13 residues. CDR3 sequence (DNA): TGTGCCAGCAGCAAGAGGGGGCAAGAGACCCAGTACTTC. Protein product: CASSKRGQETQYF. Full variable domain (remainder filled in from reference TRBV5-6 and TRBJ2-5): DAGVTQSPTHLIKTRGQQVTLRCSPKSGHDTVSWYQQALGQGPQFIFQYYEEEERQRGNFPDRFSGHQFPNYSSELNVNALLLGDSALYLCASSKRGQETQYFGPGTRLLVL.